These 29 T cell receptor beta chains were all obtained from the same sample, sequenced in a study of blood T cell repertoires in COVID-19. Only in-frame clones appear in the TCRdb table, and some are missing; sequencing was by immunoSEQ multiplex PCR. The sample carries about 280,000 clones, about 89% recorded once. Specimen: peripheral blood. The source is a woman in her thirties or forties who had recovered from COVID-19.

DNA for the CDR3: TGCGCCAGCAGCTTGTTAGCGGTCACAGATACGCAGTATTTT. It codes for CASSLLAVTDTQYF. The rearrangement uses TRBV5-1 and TRBJ2-3; TRBD2 might be the D (6 bases). CDR3 size: 14 residues. The germline gives CDR1 SGHRS, CDR2 YFSETQ. The V end was cut by 1 base, the J end by 2 bases, with 8 bases between.

The chain uses TRBV7-3 and TRBJ2-6; D is possibly TRBD1 (5 bases). Germline values: CDR1 SGHTA, CDR2 FQGTGA. Trimming pared 6 bases from V and 1 base from J, leaving 10 bases between. This CDR3 region has 15 residues. The CDR3: CASRQDPSGANVLTF. The CDR3 coding sequence is TGTGCCAGCAGACAGGACCCGTCTGGGGCCAACGTCCTGACTTTC.

This sequence joins TRBV6-5 and TRBJ1-5, with TRBD1 matching 10 bases. CDR1 and CDR2 (germline): MNHEY, SVGAGI. The junction had 3 bases not matched to a gene; V was cut back by 5 bases and J by 5 bases. This CDR3 has 14 residues. DNA of the CDR3: TGTGCCAGCAGTCGACAGGGGGCTCATCAGCCCCAGCATTTT. Encoded protein: CASSRQGAHQPQHF.

A note on this clone: This may come from a read error, since a much larger clone is one base off. V and J are TRBV11-2 and TRBJ2-3, with 7 bases identical to TRBD1. This CDR3 region has 13 residues. Trimming removed 3 bases from V and 3 bases from J; junction bases left unmatched: 0. Per the germline V gene, CDR1 is SGHAT and CDR2 is FQNNGV. CDR3 nucleotide sequence: TGTGCCAGCAGCTTGGGACAGACAGATACGCAGTATTTT. Amino acids: CASSLGQTDTQYF.

This chain links TRBV27 with TRBJ1-6, with D possibly being TRBD1 (5 bases). Germline V lookup: CDR1 MNHEY, CDR2 SMNVEV (reference sequence). This CDR3 region has 15 residues. Trimming took 5 bases from V and 7 from J, leaving 15 bases between them. CDR3 in amino acids: CASSPSTAPNSPLHF. CDR3 DNA sequence: TGTGCCAGCAGTCCATCGACAGCTCCGAATTCACCCCTCCACTTT.

V gene TRBV24-1 combines with J gene TRBJ2-7; 8 bases are shared with TRBD2. The germline gives CDR1 KGHDR, CDR2 SFDVKD. The J segment lost 1 base and the V segment lost 4 bases, leaving 14 bases of the junction unmatched. The CDR3 has 18 amino acids. The CDR3 DNA follows: TGTGCCACCAGTGACCCCCGGGAGGGGGAGAGGTGGTCCTACGAGCAGTACTTC. It yields the protein CATSDPREGERWSYEQYF.

Details on this clone: This same CDR3 is encoded by further DNA sequences in the sample. The chain is built from TRBV2 and TRBJ2-1; the match to TRBD1 covers 8 bases. The CDR3 spans 15 residues. Germline V CDR1 and CDR2: SNHLY, FYNNEI. Trimming at V came to 6 bases and at J to 4 bases, leaving 8 bases not matched to a gene. For the CDR3, the DNA is TGTGCCAGCAGCGGCGGACAGGGACCTTACAATGAGCAGTTCTTC. Encoded protein: CASSGGQGPYNEQFF.

The V and J genes are TRBV4-1 and TRBJ2-7; 7 bases fit TRBD1. Germline V gene sequence: CDR1 MGHRA, CDR2 YSYEKL. The CDR3 loop spans 15 amino acids. V lost 0 bases, J lost 6 bases, and 8 bases stayed unmatched. Written as DNA, the CDR3 is TGCGCCAGCAGCCAAGATCTAAGGACAGGCGGCGAGCAGTACTTC. This sequence encodes CASSQDLRTGGEQYF.

This rearrangement joins TRBV19 to TRBJ1-4, with 11 bases matching TRBD1. CDR3 length: 17 amino acids. The junction had 7 bases not matched to a gene; V was cut back by 5 bases and J by 2 bases. CDR1 is LNHDA, CDR2 SQIVND, per germline (reference sequence). The CDR3, as DNA: TGTGCCAGTAGTTCGGGACAGGGGGTTGATACTAATGAAAAACTGTTTTTT. This gives the protein CASSSGQGVDTNEKLFF.

This sequence joins TRBV9 and TRBJ2-3, with TRBD2 as a possible D gene (6 bases). Trimming cost V 0 bases and J 2 bases, with 10 bases left between them. The germline V gene encodes CDR1 SGDLS and CDR2 YYNGEE. The CDR3 runs to 15 residues. The CDR3 is CASSVGGGTTDTQYF. The CDR3 nucleotides are TGTGCCAGCAGCGTAGGGGGCGGGACCACAGATACGCAGTATTTT.

The rearrangement uses TRBV7-9 and TRBJ1-5; D possibly corresponds to TRBD1 (6 bases). Trimming pared 9 bases from V and 5 bases from J, leaving 14 bases between. Germline V gene lookup returns CDR1 SEHNR and CDR2 FQNEAQ (reference sequence). This CDR3 contains 13 residues. CDR3 sequence: CASNNRADQPQHF. CDR3 in DNA: TGTGCCAGTAATAACAGGGCGGATCAGCCCCAGCATTTT.

The chain recombines TRBV29-1 with TRBJ2-1, with 8 bases aligning to TRBD2. Germline V gives CDR1 SQVTM, CDR2 ANQGSEA. V lost 4 bases to trimming and J lost 6 bases; unmatched junction nucleotides: 5. CDR3 size: 13 residues. The chain's CDR3 is CSVAGGGGNEQFF. The DNA of the CDR3 is TGCAGCGTTGCGGGAGGGGGGGGCAATGAGCAGTTCTTC.

In DNA, the CDR3 is TGTGCCAGCAGCCCGCACAGGGGATCAAATGAAAAACTGTTTTTT. Translating gives CASSPHRGSNEKLFF. The V call is TRBV9, the J call TRBJ1-4; 7 positions match TRBD1. The V and J ends lost 4 bases and 5 bases, in that order; junction bases with no gene match: 8. This CDR3 spans 15 amino acids. Germline assignment: CDR1 SGDLS and CDR2 YYNGEE.

The DNA for the CDR3 is TGTGCCAGCAGTTTTGGGGAGTCCTACGAGCAGTACTTC. This encodes CASSFGESYEQYF. This rearrangement joins TRBV27 to TRBJ2-7, with D tentatively TRBD2 (5 bases). Germline CDR1 MNHEY, CDR2 SMNVEV (reference sequence). Trimming pared 3 bases from V and 1 base from J, leaving 7 bases between. The CDR3 runs 13 residues.

This chain links TRBV3-1 (or the pseudogene TRBV3-2) with TRBJ2-7; D unresolved. Trimming took 1 base from V and 4 from J, leaving 2 bases between them. The CDR3 consists of 11 residues. Germline CDR1 LGHDT, CDR2 YNNKEL (reference sequence). The CDR3 DNA follows: TGTGCCAGCAGCCAAGTATACGAGCAGTACTTC. It specifies CASSQVYEQYF.

With respect to this clone: Other nucleotide sequences in the sample specify the same CDR3. This rearrangement joins TRBV5-1 to TRBJ2-2; no definite D call. The V end was cut by 0 bases, the J end by 2 bases, with 8 bases between. The CDR3 is 15 amino acids. Germline loops: CDR1 SGHRS, CDR2 YFSETQ. The CDR3 region has the DNA TGCGCCAGCAGCTTGGCGGGTCCCAACACCGGGGAGCTGTTTTTT. It specifies CASSLAGPNTGELFF.

The chain carries TRBV19 and TRBJ2-2; TRBD1 aligns across 9 bases. CDR3 length: 16 amino acids. V lost 4 bases, J lost 6 bases, and 9 bases stayed unmatched. Germline V lookup: CDR1 LNHDA, CDR2 SQIVND (reference sequence). CDR3 loop: CASSKRGTGSAGELFF. The CDR3 bases are TGTGCCAGTAGTAAAAGGGGGACAGGGTCCGCCGGGGAGCTGTTTTTT.

This clone was found a few times. This chain connects TRBV28 to TRBJ1-2; D not resolved. Trimming stripped 6 bases from V and 4 bases from J, with 12 bases between. The V gene's germline CDR1 is MDHEN and CDR2 SYDVKM. The CDR3 covers 13 residues. The CDR3 sequence is CASRPQQSYGYTF. The CDR3 region has the DNA TGTGCCAGCAGACCCCAACAGAGCTATGGCTACACCTTC.

The rearrangement links TRBV11-3 to TRBJ2-1, with a possible D match to TRBD2 (6 bases). Germline assignment: CDR1 SGHNT and CDR2 YENEEA. With 5 bases removed from V and 6 bases from J, the gap between germline ends came to 11 bases. This CDR3 has 13 amino acids. The CDR3 region has the DNA TGTGCCAGCAGCGCGCCCGGGGGCAATGAGCAGTTCTTC. Translated, it gives CASSAPGGNEQFF.

This chain joins TRBV3-1 (or the pseudogene TRBV3-2) and TRBJ1-4, with TRBD1 identical over 10 bases. Germline V lookup: CDR1 LGHDT, CDR2 YNNKEL (reference sequence). This CDR3 comprises 16 residues. The V gene end was trimmed by 1 base and the J gene end by 3 bases; junction bases not matched to a gene: 2. The CDR3 sequence is CASSQGDRGANEKLFF. CDR3 coding DNA: TGTGCCAGCAGCCAAGGGGACAGGGGCGCTAATGAAAAACTGTTTTTT.

The V gene is TRBV6-6, the J gene TRBJ2-7; tentatively, D is TRBD1 (5 bases). CDR1 MNHNY and CDR2 SVGAGI come from the germline V gene (reference sequence). Trimming shortened V by 6 bases and J by 3 bases, and 9 bases separated the two germline ends. CDR3 length: 12 amino acids. The CDR3 is CASRTASYEQYF. Written as DNA, the CDR3 is TGTGCCAGCAGGACAGCGAGCTACGAGCAGTACTTC.

The chain employs TRBV7-9 and TRBJ2-1, with 10 bases lining up with TRBD2. Germline V gene data show CDR1 as SEHNR and CDR2 as FQNEAQ (reference sequence). This CDR3 is built from 16 residues. V lost 5 bases to trimming and J lost 7 bases; unmatched junction nucleotides: 11. The CDR3 nucleotides are TGTGCCAGCAGCATACTGCTAGCGGGAGATCAGAATGAGCAGTTCTTC. Protein product: CASSILLAGDQNEQFF.

The chain is built from TRBV7-9 and TRBJ2-5; 7 nucleotides line up with TRBD2. Per germline, CDR1 SEHNR and CDR2 FQNEAQ (reference sequence). CDR3 length: 14 amino acids. Losses at the gene ends were 5 bases for V and 4 bases for J; bases not matched to a gene: 7. CDR3 nucleotides: TGTGCCAGCAGCCAAGGACTAGACAGAGAGACCCAGTACTTC. Translating it yields CASSQGLDRETQYF. The variable domain in full, with the rest retrieved from reference TRBV7-9 and TRBJ2-5, is DTGVSQNPRHKITKRGQNVTFRCDPISEHNRLYWYRQTLGQGPEFLTYFQNEAQLEKSRLLSDRFSAERPKGSFSTLEIQRTEQGDSAMYLCASSQGLDRETQYFGPGTRLLVL.

The J gene is TRBJ2-1, the V gene TRBV5-5; TRBD1 might be the D (5 bases). In germline, CDR1 is SGHKS, CDR2 YYEKEE (reference sequence). V lost 4 bases and J 6 bases, leaving 17 bases between the germline ends. This CDR3 region has 15 residues. This CDR3 is CASSLEQAGGNEQFF. The CDR3 DNA follows: TGTGCCAGCAGCCTCGAACAGGCCGGCGGCAATGAGCAGTTCTTC.

The chain has TRBV6-5 and TRBJ1-2; D remains unclear. V gave up 5 bases and J gave up 8 bases, with 18 bases separating them. The CDR3 spans 14 residues. Germline V CDR1 and CDR2: MNHEY, SVGAGI. Here the CDR3 reads CASSLPAQWEGYTF. Written as DNA, the CDR3 is TGTGCCAGCAGTCTGCCAGCCCAGTGGGAGGGCTACACCTTC.

This chain joins TRBV10-3 and TRBJ2-3; the D is unclear. The germline V gene has CDR1 ENHRY and CDR2 SYGVKD. V lost 2 bases and J lost 0, with 6 bases in between. CDR3 length: 14 amino acids. As DNA, the CDR3 is TGTGCCATCAGTGAGACTAAAAGCACAGATACGCAGTATTTT. Protein sequence: CAISETKSTDTQYF.

The chain links TRBV9 to TRBJ2-6; TRBD1 agrees at 9 bases. The CDR3 sequence is 16 residues long. V was pared by 5 bases and J by 0 bases, with 3 bases of the junction left unmatched. CDR1 is SGDLS, CDR2 YYNGEE, per germline. As DNA, the CDR3 is TGTGCCAGCAGGGGACAGGGCGACTCTGGGGCCAACGTCCTGACTTTC. It translates to CASRGQGDSGANVLTF. The whole variable domain, filled in from reference TRBV9 and TRBJ2-6, reads DSGVTQTPKHLITATGQRVTLRCSPRSGDLSVYWYQQSLDQGLQFLIQYYNGEERAKGNILERFSAQQFPDLHSELNLSSLELGDSALYFCASRGQGDSGANVLTFGAGSRLTVL.

This clone was detected only once. V is TRBV9 and J is TRBJ2-2; 14 bases agree with TRBD2. Germline V gives CDR1 SGDLS, CDR2 YYNGEE. This CDR3 has 18 amino acids. Losses at the gene ends were 4 bases for V and 5 bases for J; bases not matched to a gene: 10. The CDR3 nucleotides read TGTGCCAGCAGCCCCCGACTAGCGGGAGGGCCGGGGACCGGGGAGCTGTTTTTT. Residues: CASSPRLAGGPGTGELFF.

This chain joins TRBV2 and TRBJ2-7; TRBD1 matches 10 bases. The J segment lost 5 bases and the V segment lost 7 bases, leaving 8 bases of the junction unmatched. The germline gives CDR1 SNHLY, CDR2 FYNNEI. This CDR3 comprises 14 residues. In DNA form, the CDR3 reads TGTGCCAGCAACCTCCAGGGGACAGGGGACGAGCAGTACTTC. Translated: CASNLQGTGDEQYF. Based on the CDR3 plus reference TRBV2 and TRBJ2-7, the full variable domain is EPEVTQTPSHQVTQMGQEVILRCVPISNHLYFYWYRQILGQKVEFLVSFYNNEISEKSEIFDDQFSVERPDGSNFTLKIRSTKLEDSAMYFCASNLQGTGDEQYFGPGTRLTVT.